The text below deals with one T cell receptor (beta chain). This specimen belongs to a study of blood T cell repertoires in COVID-19. Background on the study: Researchers got acute and convalescent COVID-19 samples from the United States, Italy and Spain. T cells, B-cell-depleted T cells, or PBMCs supplied cDNA or gDNA.

The authors' processing: The assay estimated nucleated cells by amplifying reference gene primers. Data came from immunoSEQ multiplex PCR; TCRdb stores just in-frame clones and leaves some out. V, J and clone size derive from that table, while D and trimming were established from the DNA sequence. This table has about 200,000 clones, 65% to 90% appearing once. The CDR3 is 14 amino acids. Trimming stripped 1 base from V and 2 bases from J, with 9 bases between. CDR1 GTSNPN and CDR2 SVGIG come from the germline V gene (reference sequence). The sample consisted of peripheral blood. The chain is built from TRBV30 and TRBJ1-5; D remains unclear. The clonotype comes from a human donor in a cohort sampled during active COVID-19. The CDR3: CAWSGTGRNQPQHF. The CDR3, as DNA: TGTGCCTGGAGTGGAACGGGTCGCAATCAGCCCCAGCATTTT.